This T cell receptor beta chain is drawn from a study of blood T cells in healthy people across ages. General study results and limits: Diversity was estimated from one million T cells, and these estimates were considered underestimates. Unsorted PBMC input precluded a conclusive naive versus antigen-experienced comparison.

Germline lookup yields CDR1 SGHTA and CDR2 FQGNSA. Trimming took off 5 bases at V and 8 bases at J, with 18 bases between the two ends. The CDR3 runs 14 residues. For the second PCR, which ran for about 6 to 12 cycles, a sample-barcoded 5' primer and a J-beta primer mix were used. From the 5' RACE reads, TCRdb called clonotypes with MiXCR, one entry per CDR3 protein. The sample shows about 700,000 distinct CDR3 sequences, about 30% of them seen only once. A remark on this clonotype: Its antigen remains unknown.

The sequencing sample was made of blood. The receptor's source is a woman older than 75 in good health. This rearrangement joins TRBV7-2 to TRBJ1-2; D might be TRBD1 (5 bases). The CDR3 here is CASSKLQELEGYTF. DNA of the CDR3: TGTGCCAGCAGCAAATTACAGGAACTAGAGGGCTACACCTTC.